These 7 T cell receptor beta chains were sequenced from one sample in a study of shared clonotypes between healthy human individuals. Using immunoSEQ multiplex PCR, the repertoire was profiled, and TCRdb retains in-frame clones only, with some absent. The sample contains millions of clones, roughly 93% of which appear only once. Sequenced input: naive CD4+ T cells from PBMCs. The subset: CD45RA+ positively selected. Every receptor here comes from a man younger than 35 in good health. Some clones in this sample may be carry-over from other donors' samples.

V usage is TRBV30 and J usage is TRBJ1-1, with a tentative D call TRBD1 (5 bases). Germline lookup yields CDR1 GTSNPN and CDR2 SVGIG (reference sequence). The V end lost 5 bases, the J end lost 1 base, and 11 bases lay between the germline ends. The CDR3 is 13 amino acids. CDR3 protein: CAWGGLSNTEAFF. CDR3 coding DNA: TGTGCCTGGGGGGGACTGTCGAACACTGAAGCTTTCTTT.

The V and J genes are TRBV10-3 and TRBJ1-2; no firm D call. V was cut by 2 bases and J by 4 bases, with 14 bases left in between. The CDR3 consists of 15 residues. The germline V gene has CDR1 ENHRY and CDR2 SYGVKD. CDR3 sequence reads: CAISENSGRIYGYTF. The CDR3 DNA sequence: TGTGCCATCAGTGAGAATTCGGGCAGGATCTATGGCTACACCTTC.

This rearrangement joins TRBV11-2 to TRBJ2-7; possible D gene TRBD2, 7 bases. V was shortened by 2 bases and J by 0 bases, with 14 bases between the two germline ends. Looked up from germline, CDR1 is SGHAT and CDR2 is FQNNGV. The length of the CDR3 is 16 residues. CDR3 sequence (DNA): TGTGCCAGCAGCTTACGGGGGGACAAGACCTCCTACGAGCAGTACTTC. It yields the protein CASSLRGDKTSYEQYF.

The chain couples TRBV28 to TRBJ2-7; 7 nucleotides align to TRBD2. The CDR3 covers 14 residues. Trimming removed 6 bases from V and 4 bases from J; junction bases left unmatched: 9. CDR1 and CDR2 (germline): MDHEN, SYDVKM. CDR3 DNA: TGTGCCAGCAGGTTCGGGGGGACGGCGTACGAGCAGTACTTC. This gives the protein CASRFGGTAYEQYF.

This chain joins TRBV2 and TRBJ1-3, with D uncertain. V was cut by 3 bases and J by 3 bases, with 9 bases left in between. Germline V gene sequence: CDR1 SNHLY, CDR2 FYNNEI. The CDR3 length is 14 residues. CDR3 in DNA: TGTGCCAGCAGTGATAGGGCGATTGGAAACACCATATATTTT. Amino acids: CASSDRAIGNTIYF.

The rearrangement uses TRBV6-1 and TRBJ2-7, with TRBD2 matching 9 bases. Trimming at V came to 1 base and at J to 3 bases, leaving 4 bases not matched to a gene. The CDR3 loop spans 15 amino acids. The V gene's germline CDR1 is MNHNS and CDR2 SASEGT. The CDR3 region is CASSEDLAGLYEQYF. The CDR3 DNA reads TGTGCCAGCAGTGAAGATCTAGCGGGGCTCTACGAGCAGTACTTC.

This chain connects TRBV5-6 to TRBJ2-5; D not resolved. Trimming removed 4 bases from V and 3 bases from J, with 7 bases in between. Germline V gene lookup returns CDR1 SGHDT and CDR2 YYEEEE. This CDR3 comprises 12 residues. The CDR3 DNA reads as TGTGCCAGCAGCCGAGACGAAGAGACCCAGTACTTC. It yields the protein CASSRDEETQYF.